This T cell receptor beta chain was sequenced during a study of blood T cell repertoires in COVID-19. For the study at large: The analysed material was cDNA or gDNA that came from T cells, B-cell-depleted T cells, or PBMCs.

Participant ages covered roughly 18 to 89 years across 20 to 30 US areas. Generated by immunoSEQ multiplex PCR, the TCRdb table keeps only in-frame clones and is missing some. The table includes about 480,000 clones, roughly nine tenths detected once. In this sample, this clone turned up many times. This CDR3 has 16 residues. V was clipped by 3 bases and J by 0 bases, with 12 bases between them. Germline-derived CDR1 and CDR2 are MNHNS and SASEGT. The chain links TRBV6-1 to TRBJ1-5; D possibly corresponds to TRBD1 (5 bases). The TCR comes from a woman aged 55-75 years who had recovered from COVID-19. Material for sequencing was PBMCs or T cells enriched from blood (not recorded which). CDR3 DNA sequence: TGTGCCAGCAGTGATGGCAGGGCGCTTAGCAATCAGCCCCAGCATTTT. Its translation: CASSDGRALSNQPQHF.